The entry below gives a single TCR beta chain sequence along with its context. This table comes from immunoSEQ multiplex PCR, and its TCRdb copy is limited to in-frame clones, with some not included. The data hold 90,000 or so clones, with around 85% observed a single time. The sample belongs to a study of blood T cell repertoires in COVID-19. About the study: Donors in the United States, Italy and Spain gave samples during acute or convalescent COVID-19. In each case, the material was cDNA or gDNA derived from T cells, B-cell-depleted T cells, or PBMCs.

The V gene's germline CDR1 is LNHDA and CDR2 SQIVND (reference sequence). Trimming removed 1 base at V and 4 bases at J, with 7 bases between. The CDR3 contains 14 residues. The origin of this receptor is an older man with active or convalescent COVID-19. The sample comprised peripheral blood. The V gene is TRBV19, the J gene TRBJ2-2; perhaps TRBD1 as D (5 bases). The CDR3 spells CASSIGGTTGELFF. The CDR3 nucleotides read TGTGCCAGTAGTATAGGGGGCACCACCGGGGAGCTGTTTTTT.